What follows describes a single T cell receptor (beta chain). Its target is not known. These data originate in a study of identical twins. General study findings and limits: These conclusions were based on statistical analysis (cross-sectional, not following the same donors). Invariant T cells like MAIT and iNKT could partly confound the zero-insertion analyses. Twin pairs' shared out-of-frame alpha sequences were enriched in low generation probability. Cord blood beta clonotypes that were abundant carried fewer insertions, and memory repertoires showed no such trend.

MiXCR, run by TCRdb on the 5' RACE reads, gives a single entry per CDR3 protein. Of approximately 700,000 distinct CDR3 sequences in the sample, 6.1% are singletons; the top ten hold 1.5% to 2%. This CDR3 has 15 residues. After removal of 7 bases from V and 2 bases from J, the junction contained 7 bases not matched to a gene. From germline, CDR1 is MNHEY and CDR2 SMNVEV (reference sequence). The source of this sequence is a man in his late teens or twenties in good health. The sequenced sample consisted of naive T cells sorted from blood. This sequence joins TRBV27 and TRBJ2-2, with 7 nucleotides matching TRBD1. CDR3 sequence reads: CASTKTGLNTGELFF. The CDR3 DNA sequence: TGTGCCAGCACCAAGACAGGGCTAAACACCGGGGAGCTGTTTTTT.